These 26 T cell receptor beta chains were sequenced from one sample in a study of T cells in Graves' hyperthyroidism and ophthalmopathy. TCR beta CDR3 region amplification was performed from RNA transcripts. A first-round RT-PCR of the TCR CDR3 used the HTBI primer set. TCRdb reanalysed the multiplex PCR reads using MiXCR and keeps one entry per CDR3 protein. This sample yields a few hundred thousand distinct CDR3 sequences, of which about half are seen a single time; around 7.7% belongs to the top ten. The material sequenced was peripheral blood or thyroid tissue (not recorded which). Source of these receptors: a woman younger than 30 with Graves' hyperthyroidism.

The CDR3 coding sequence is TGTGCCAGCAGTTTAAGACTAGCGGGATACACCTTC. Amino acid sequence: CASSLRLAGYTF. The chain links TRBV12-3 or TRBV12-4 to TRBJ1-2, with D unresolved. The CDR3 contains 12 residues. The V end was cut by 2 bases, the J end by 11 bases, with 12 bases between.

The V gene is TRBV7-2, the J gene TRBJ2-7; 10 nucleotides line up with TRBD1. The CDR3 has 15 residues. Germline values: CDR1 SGHTA, CDR2 FQGNSA. V lost 5 bases and J lost 2; bases outside the gene matches: 6. CDR3: CASSSGQGEAYEQYF. In DNA, the CDR3 is TGTGCCAGCAGCAGCGGACAGGGGGAGGCCTACGAGCAGTACTTC.

This clonotype was detected many times. The chain recombines TRBV12-3 or TRBV12-4 with TRBJ1-1; the match to TRBD1 covers 7 bases. Trimming removed 6 bases from V and 3 bases from J; junction bases left unmatched: 13. The CDR3 has 16 residues. CDR3 in DNA: TGTGCCAGCAGCTCCCAGGCGACAGGGTGGGACACTGAAGCTTTCTTT. Protein: CASSSQATGWDTEAFF.

This clonotype has ten or more counts. The chain recombines TRBV7-7 with TRBJ2-5, with a possible D match to TRBD2 (5 bases). CDR1 SSHAT and CDR2 FNYEAQ come from the germline V gene (reference sequence). Trimming pared 1 base from V and 3 bases from J, leaving 9 bases between. The CDR3 is made up of 14 amino acids. The CDR3 sequence: CASSLGGLEETQYF. The CDR3 DNA is TGTGCCAGCAGCTTAGGCGGACTTGAAGAGACCCAGTACTTC. The entire variable domain, with the rest obtained from reference TRBV7-7 and TRBJ2-5, is as follows: GAGVSQSPRYKVTKRGQDVTLRCDPISSHATLYWYQQALGQGPEFLTYFNYEAQPDKSGLPSDRFSAERPEGSISTLTIQRTEQRDSAMYRCASSLGGLEETQYFGPGTRLLVL.

This clonotype was seen only once. V gene TRBV6-5 combines with J gene TRBJ2-5; D unresolved. This CDR3 contains 12 residues. Between the trimmed V and J ends, which lost 3 bases and 5 bases, there was a span of 7 bases. Germline V lookup: CDR1 MNHEY, CDR2 SVGAGI. DNA of the CDR3: TGTGCCAGCAGTTATTGCGAGGAGACCCAGTACTTC. Translated: CASSYCEETQYF.

This clonotype was detected ten times or more. The chain recombines TRBV27 with TRBJ2-7; D is uncertain. Trimming removed 6 bases from V and 0 bases from J, with 9 bases in between. CDR3 length: 13 amino acids. Germline-derived CDR1 and CDR2 are MNHEY and SMNVEV (reference sequence). The CDR3 bases are TGTGCCAGCAGCCTACAGAGCTCCTACGAGCAGTACTTC. The encoded protein is CASSLQSSYEQYF.

This rearrangement joins TRBV29-1 to TRBJ2-7; tentatively, D is TRBD1 (6 bases). The CDR3 covers 13 residues. V lost 3 bases, J lost 7 bases, and 16 bases lay in between. Germline V gene data show CDR1 as SQVTM and CDR2 as ANQGSEA. CDR3 in amino acids: CSVDGQFTTEQYF. CDR3 sequence (DNA): TGCAGCGTTGACGGACAGTTCACTACGGAGCAGTACTTC.

This clonotype was detected a few times. In nucleotides, the CDR3 is TGCGCCAGCAGCCAAGGGGGCTTCGCAACTAATGAAAAACTGTTTTTT. Its protein is CASSQGGFATNEKLFF. The gene calls are TRBV4-1 and TRBJ1-4; tentative D call: TRBD1 (5 bases). The CDR3 is 16 residues long. Germline V lookup: CDR1 MGHRA, CDR2 YSYEKL. Trimming left V 1 base short and J 0 bases short, with 9 bases between.

The V call is TRBV7-2, the J call TRBJ2-5; no clear D gene. The CDR3 spans 15 residues. Germline CDR1 reads SGHTA; CDR2 reads FQGNSA. Trimming shortened V by 5 bases and J by 9 bases, and 22 bases separated the two germline ends. The CDR3 loop is CASSQAPGSNQPQYF. The CDR3 DNA sequence: TGTGCCAGCAGCCAAGCTCCAGGTAGCAATCAGCCCCAGTACTTC.

This clonotype has ten or more counts. This chain uses TRBV27 with TRBJ1-2, with a tentative D call TRBD1 (6 bases). Germline CDR1 MNHEY, CDR2 SMNVEV (reference sequence). V lost 6 bases to trimming and J lost 7 bases, with 15 bases between them. The CDR3 has 13 residues. The CDR3 bases are TGTGCCAGCAGCTCGAACAGGGTGGGTGGCTACACCTTC. As protein: CASSSNRVGGYTF.

Turning to this clonotype: The CDR3 ends on some other residue instead of the conserved phenylalanine or tryptophan, so this is likely a read error. V and J are TRBV7-9 and TRBJ1-5; D not resolved. CDR3 size: 13 residues. The germline V gene encodes CDR1 SEHNR and CDR2 FQNEAQ (reference sequence). The V gene lost 8 bases and the J gene lost 4 bases, with 12 bases spanning the gap. CDR3 in DNA: TGTGCCAGCTCTATGGGCCAGAATCAGCCCCAGCATCTT. The encoded protein is CASSMGQNQPQHL.

This clonotype was seen ten or more times. The chain uses TRBV7-9 and TRBJ1-1; D not resolved. CDR3 size: 18 residues. With 0 bases removed from V and 6 bases from J, the gap between germline ends came to 23 bases. CDR1 is SEHNR, CDR2 FQNEAQ, per germline (reference sequence). The CDR3 protein is CASSLAFTLTAVGAEAFF. The CDR3 DNA reads TGTGCCAGCAGCTTAGCGTTTACGTTGACGGCCGTCGGTGCTGAAGCTTTCTTT.

The chain has TRBV20-1 and TRBJ2-1, with TRBD2 identical over 10 bases. J gave up 2 bases and V 1 base, and 2 bases lay outside the gene matches. This CDR3 has 15 residues. Germline V gene lookup returns CDR1 DFQATT and CDR2 SNEGSKA (reference sequence). CDR3 bases: TGCAGTGCTAGAGTAAGCGGGAGGGCCTACAATGAGCAGTTCTTC. This sequence encodes CSARVSGRAYNEQFF.

The chain couples TRBV10-3 to TRBJ1-2; D unclear. The CDR3 loop spans 11 amino acids. Germline CDR1 reads ENHRY; CDR2 reads SYGVKD. The V end lost 1 base, the J end lost 8 bases, and 5 bases lay between the germline ends. CDR3 in DNA: TGTGCCATCAGTGAGTTCTCGGGCTACACCTTC. Encoded protein: CAISEFSGYTF.

Many counts were recorded for this clonotype. This sequence joins TRBV20-1 and TRBJ2-7; TRBD2 agrees at 8 bases. This CDR3 spans 15 amino acids. Germline V CDR1 and CDR2: DFQATT, SNEGSKA (reference sequence). Trimming removed 6 bases from V and 1 base from J; junction bases left unmatched: 11. CDR3 coding DNA: TGCAGTGCCATCAATCCCCGGGGGGGATCCTACGAGCAGTACTTC. This translates into CSAINPRGGSYEQYF.

Ten or more counts support this clonotype. The V gene is TRBV7-3, the J gene TRBJ1-1; no firm D call. This CDR3 region has 15 residues. V dropped 2 bases and J dropped 1 base, with 11 bases sitting between them. The germline V gene encodes CDR1 SGHTA and CDR2 FQGTGA. CDR3 coding DNA: TGTGCCAGCAGCTTAGACGGGCGGGAGAACACTGAAGCTTTCTTT. It codes for CASSLDGRENTEAFF.

Notes on this clonotype: With a much larger clone just one base away, this may be a read error. The CDR3 DNA reads TGTGCCAGTACTCTTCGAGGACAGCTCAATTTGGGCATCTTC. Translation: CASTLRGQLNLGIF. V usage is TRBV19 and J usage is TRBJ1-2; tentatively, D is TRBD1 (6 bases). Germline CDR1 is LNHDA and CDR2 is SQIVND (reference sequence). This CDR3 has 14 amino acids.

The chain carries TRBV14 and TRBJ2-7; either TRBD1 or TRBD2 may supply D (5 bases each). The J call may be incorrect, as the DNA end agrees better with TRBJ2-1. CDR3 length: 13 amino acids. Germline CDR1 is SGHDN and CDR2 is FVKESK. CDR3 DNA sequence: TGTGCCAGCGCGTGGGACGTCTACAATGAGCAGTTCTTC. Its translation is CASAWDVYNEQFF.

This clonotype was observed a handful of times. The rearrangement joins TRBV15 to TRBJ1-5; D gene uncertain. This CDR3 has 17 residues. Trimming pared 3 bases from V and 0 bases from J, leaving 15 bases between. Germline V CDR1 and CDR2: LNHNV, YYDKDF (reference sequence). In DNA form, the CDR3 reads TGTGCCACCAGCAGTTATGGGTGGGCCGATAGCAATCAGCCCCAGCATTTT. It specifies CATSSYGWADSNQPQHF. Together with reference TRBV15 and TRBJ1-5, the CDR3 gives the full variable domain: DAMVIQNPRYQVTQFGKPVTLSCSQTLNHNVMYWYQQKSSQAPKLLFHYYDKDFNNEADTPDNFQSRRPNTSFCFLDIRSPGLGDTAMYLCATSSYGWADSNQPQHFGDGTRLSIL.

A single count supports this clonotype. This sequence may be a read error, since a much larger clone differs from it by one base. The CDR3 does not close with the conserved phenylalanine or tryptophan, likely indicating a read error. V usage is TRBV12-3 or TRBV12-4 and J usage is TRBJ2-7; no definite D call. Trimming took off 7 bases at V and 2 bases at J, with 9 bases between the two ends. The CDR3 is 12 amino acids. The CDR3: CASTSNTYEQYL. The CDR3 coding sequence is TGTGCCAGCACCTCTAATACCTACGAGCAGTACTTA.

This clonotype appeared a single time. One end of the junction is discordant with germline, which a read error may explain. The chain uses TRBV15 and TRBJ2-7, with 11 bases that match TRBD2. The germline CDR1 and CDR2 sequences are LNHNV and YYDKDF (reference sequence). This CDR3 is built from 15 residues. The CDR3 loop reads CATSRETSGAYGQYF. DNA of the CDR3: TGTGCCACCAGCAGAGAGACTAGCGGGGCCTACGGGCAGTACTTT.

This clonotype has ten or more counts. The chain employs TRBV7-2 and TRBJ2-3, with 9 bases that match TRBD2. J lost 2 bases, V lost 5 bases, and 8 bases had no gene match. The CDR3 totals 16 residues. CDR1 and CDR2 from the germline V gene are SGHTA and FQGNSA. CDR3 residues: CASSPLAGTITDTQYF. The CDR3 bases are TGTGCCAGCAGCCCTCTAGCGGGGACGATCACAGATACGCAGTATTTT.

This clonotype was counted ten times or more. This chain links TRBV12-3 or TRBV12-4 with TRBJ2-5; a possible D gene is TRBD2 (5 bases). This CDR3 comprises 12 residues. Deletions cut 4 bases from V and 2 bases from J, with 5 bases between. The CDR3 DNA is TGTGCCAGCAGTTGGAGGCAAGAGACCCAGTACTTC. Its protein is CASSWRQETQYF.

The rearrangement joins TRBV6-5 to TRBJ1-4, with D maybe TRBD1 (5 bases). Trimming removed 3 bases from V and 12 bases from J, with 17 bases in between. The germline V gene has CDR1 MNHEY and CDR2 SVGAGI. The CDR3 length is 14 residues. The CDR3 is CASSYSRGRGELFF. The CDR3 DNA reads as TGTGCCAGCAGTTATAGTCGGGGCCGCGGGGAACTGTTTTTT.

V and J are TRBV2 and TRBJ2-4; a weak D match, TRBD2 (5 bases). The CDR3 spans 16 residues. Deletions cut 4 bases from V and 2 bases from J, with 15 bases between. Germline lookup yields CDR1 SNHLY and CDR2 FYNNEI. CDR3 sequence (DNA): TGTGCCAGCAGTGGGTATGGGAGCGGTCCCAAAAACATTCAGTACTTC. Its translation: CASSGYGSGPKNIQYF.

As concerns this clonotype: An end of the junction differs from the germline gene, which may be a read error. The CDR3 here is CACSLGTGTETQYF. DNA for the CDR3: TGTGCCTGCAGTTTAGGGACAGGGACAGAGACCCAGTACTTC. The chain employs TRBV12-3 or TRBV12-4 and TRBJ2-5, with 9 bases aligning to TRBD1. CDR3 size: 14 residues.